The sequence of this T cell receptor (beta chain) was determined in a study of identical twins. TCRdb re-called the 5' RACE reads through MiXCR, storing one row per CDR3 protein. The sample contains fewer than 900,000 distinct CDR3 sequences, about 20% of which appear only once. The V segment lost 6 bases and the J segment 1 base; nucleotides outside the gene matches: 6. CDR3 size: 15 residues. Germline V gives CDR1 MNHEY, CDR2 SVGEGT. This clonotype was recorded a few times. This same sample was also part of a study on T cells expressing NK-cell markers.

The chain is built from TRBV6-2 or TRBV6-3 and TRBJ1-5, with TRBD1 matching over 7 bases. The source of this sequence is a woman younger than 30 in good health. Input material: PBMCs. For the CDR3, the DNA is TGTGCCAGCAGCCGACAGGGAGACAGCAATCAGCCCCAGCATTTT. Amino acids: CASSRQGDSNQPQHF.